These 20 T cell receptor beta chains came from one sample sequenced in a study of Graves' ophthalmopathy and Graves' hyperthyroidism (dated by TCRdb to the late 2010s). Instrument used: Illumina HiSeq 2000. TCR beta CDR3 regions were amplified from RNA transcripts for repertoire sequencing. A first-round RT-PCR used HTBI primers with the Qiagen OneStep RT-PCR kit, followed by a second-round multiplex PCR, size selection and purification. TCRdb applied fastp at Q25 and MiXCR to the public reads, then kept only in-frame beta chains. Rows with a matching CDR3 protein are joined into one entry that keeps the most common DNA and genes. This sample has some 210,000 distinct CDR3 sequences in its table, and around 30% of those were observed once. The ten largest make up 9.1% of the sample. Sequences were obtained from peripheral blood. These receptors all come from a man aged 50 or older with Graves' ophthalmopathy. Donor details come from another sample of the same person, matched by shared clones.

This clonotype was observed once. The chain couples TRBV12-3 or TRBV12-4 to TRBJ1-2; D perhaps matches TRBD1 (5 bases). Trimming stripped 5 bases from V and 4 bases from J, with 8 bases between. There are 12 residues in the CDR3. DNA of the CDR3: TGTGCCAGCAGTACCAGGGCCTATGGCTACACCTTC. Translating it yields CASSTRAYGYTF.

The chain carries TRBV11-3 and TRBJ2-5, with 7 positions matching TRBD1. Germline trimming cut 5 bases from V and 4 bases from J; bases unmatched to any gene: 7. Germline CDR1 reads SGHNT; CDR2 reads YENEEA. The CDR3 consists of 14 residues. CDR3 nucleotides: TGTGCCAGCAGCGAGCAGGGGGAAAGAGAGACCCAGTACTTC. Translation: CASSEQGERETQYF. Full variable domain (outside the CDR3, taken from reference TRBV11-3 and TRBJ2-5): EAGVVQSPRYKIIEKKQPVAFWCNPISGHNTLYWYLQNLGQGPELLIRYENEEAVDDSQLPKDRFSAERLKGVDSTLKIQPAELGDSAVYLCASSEQGERETQYFGPGTRLLVL.

In this sample, this clonotype turned up many times. This sequence joins TRBV29-1 and TRBJ2-7, with a tentative D call TRBD2 (5 bases). Germline loops: CDR1 SQVTM, CDR2 ANQGSEA. This CDR3 is 11 amino acids long. V shed 5 bases and J shed 9 bases, with 14 bases lying between them. CDR3 sequence (DNA): TGCAGCGTTCGAGTTGGTCGGGGGCAGTACTTC. Its translation: CSVRVGRGQYF.

The table lists this clonotype with many counts. This rearrangement joins TRBV15 to TRBJ1-5, with 9 bases aligning to TRBD1. Per the germline V gene, CDR1 is LNHNV and CDR2 is YYDKDF (reference sequence). Trimming removed 0 bases from V and 4 bases from J; junction bases left unmatched: 7. The CDR3 sequence is 17 residues long. CDR3 loop: CATSRDMGQGRNQPQHF. The CDR3 DNA is TGTGCCACCAGCAGAGATATGGGACAGGGCAGGAATCAGCCCCAGCATTTT.

This clonotype was observed at least ten times. This chain links TRBV7-8 with TRBJ2-7; D not certain. CDR3 size: 14 residues. Germline V gene data show CDR1 as SGHVS and CDR2 as FQNEAQ. The ends were cut back, 4 bases at V and 0 bases at J, with 10 bases in the middle. The chain's CDR3 is CASSSDLLSYEQYF. The CDR3 region has the DNA TGTGCCAGCAGCTCCGACTTACTCTCCTACGAGCAGTACTTC. Filled out from reference TRBV7-8 and TRBJ2-7, the complete variable domain reads GAGVSQSPRYKVAKRGQDVALRCDPISGHVSLFWYQQALGQGPEFLTYFQNEAQLDKSGLPSDRFFAERPEGSVSTLKIQRTQQEDSAVYLCASSSDLLSYEQYFGPGTRLTVT.

The sample holds many counts of this clonotype. The chain joins TRBV7-8 to TRBJ2-7; no reliable D call. V was pared by 1 base and J by 3 bases, with 7 bases between. The CDR3 length is 13 residues. The germline gives CDR1 SGHVS, CDR2 FQNEAQ. The chain's CDR3 is CASSLVSGYEQYF. CDR3 coding DNA: TGTGCCAGCAGCTTAGTTTCCGGCTACGAGCAGTACTTC.

This clonotype was detected ten times or more. This chain links TRBV27 with TRBJ1-1, with D perhaps matching TRBD1 (5 bases). Germline V gene sequence: CDR1 MNHEY, CDR2 SMNVEV (reference sequence). V was cut by 5 bases and J by 1 base, with 11 bases left in between. The CDR3 is 14 residues long. Here the CDR3 DNA reads TGTGCCAGCAGTCGGGGGTTCGGGAACACTGAAGCTTTCTTT. Translating gives CASSRGFGNTEAFF.

This clonotype occurred many times. The gene calls are TRBV6-5 and TRBJ1-1; D not resolved. The CDR3 consists of 14 residues. V was shortened by 0 bases and J by 4 bases, with 9 bases between the two germline ends. CDR1 is MNHEY, CDR2 SVGAGI, per germline. The CDR3 DNA reads as TGTGCCAGCAGTTACTCGATCCCCATCACTGAAGCTTTCTTT. It translates to CASSYSIPITEAFF.

This clonotype showed up just once. This sequence joins TRBV6-1 and TRBJ2-5; D may be TRBD1 (6 bases). V dropped 5 bases and J dropped 3 bases, with 19 bases sitting between them. In germline, CDR1 is MNHNS, CDR2 SASEGT. CDR3 length equals 16 residues. CDR3 in DNA: TGTGCCAGCAGTCCTCTCGCCGGGACAAAGAAAGAGACCCAGTACTTC. Translated: CASSPLAGTKKETQYF.

This chain joins TRBV4-1 and TRBJ1-2; D remains ambiguous. The CDR3 length is 13 residues. Trimming took off 2 bases at V and 4 bases at J, with 8 bases between the two ends. Germline assignment: CDR1 MGHRA and CDR2 YSYEKL. This chain's CDR3 is CASSQQARYGYTF. In DNA form, the CDR3 reads TGCGCCAGCAGCCAACAGGCCCGCTATGGCTACACCTTC.

Many counts were recorded for this clonotype. V and J are TRBV5-6 and TRBJ1-1; D gene unclear. The CDR3 is made up of 12 amino acids. Germline V lookup: CDR1 SGHDT, CDR2 YYEEEE. Trimming shortened V by 4 bases and J by 10 bases, and 14 bases separated the two germline ends. The CDR3 DNA follows: TGTGCCAGCAGCCTGACGGGGAGACTAGCTTTCTTT. Its protein is CASSLTGRLAFF.

The V gene is TRBV12-3 or TRBV12-4, the J gene TRBJ2-2; 8 nucleotides align to TRBD2. The CDR3 is made up of 16 amino acids. With 8 bases clipped from V and 6 bases from J, the junction kept 14 bases outside the gene matches. CDR3 coding DNA: TGTGCCAGCCACAGTCCCCGGGAGGGGCGGGCCGGGGAGCTGTTTTTT. It codes for CASHSPREGRAGELFF.

This chain's CDR3 is CAYRLERSYEQYF. Written as DNA, the CDR3 is TGTGCCTACCGGCTAGAACGGTCCTACGAGCAGTACTTC. This sequence joins TRBV6-2 or TRBV6-3 and TRBJ2-7; D is unclear. Trimming removed 11 bases at V and 1 base at J, with 15 bases between. The CDR3 sequence is 13 residues long. CDR1 and CDR2 (germline): MNHEY, SVGEGT.

This clonotype has at least ten counts. V and J are TRBV18 and TRBJ2-7, with 10 bases lining up with TRBD1. This CDR3 region has 17 residues. Germline V gene lookup returns CDR1 KGHSH and CDR2 LQKENI. V shed 3 bases and J 4 bases; nucleotides not matched to a gene: 12. CDR3 coding DNA: TGTGCCAGCTCACCTCGGATCCGGGACAGGGGAGTTTACGAGCAGTACTTC. Its translation is CASSPRIRDRGVYEQYF.

This clonotype occurred a few times. The chain is built from TRBV4-2 and TRBJ2-5, with D possibly TRBD2 on 7 matching bases. CDR1 is LGHNA, CDR2 YNFKEQ, per germline. V was pared by 0 bases and J by 7 bases, with 27 bases between. The CDR3 length is 19 residues. The CDR3 loop reads CASSQDLPWRGGVPGTQYF. The CDR3 nucleotides read TGTGCCAGCAGCCAAGATCTGCCCTGGAGGGGGGGAGTGCCAGGGACCCAGTACTTC.

The chain couples TRBV6-5 to TRBJ1-2; 9 bases fit TRBD1. V lost 4 bases, J lost 9 bases, and 6 bases stayed unmatched. The germline V gene has CDR1 MNHEY and CDR2 SVGAGI. This CDR3 region has 13 residues. CDR3 loop: CASSSPGQGSYTF. The CDR3 region has the DNA TGTGCCAGCAGTTCCCCCGGACAGGGGAGCTACACCTTC.

Ten or more counts support this clonotype. V gene TRBV12-5 combines with J gene TRBJ1-5; D remains unclear. The germline gives CDR1 LGHNT, CDR2 FRNRAP. The V gene lost 3 bases and the J gene lost 0 bases, with 6 bases spanning the gap. This CDR3 is built from 14 residues. This CDR3 reads CASGLSYSNQPQHF. The CDR3 bases are TGTGCTAGTGGTTTATCGTATAGCAATCAGCCCCAGCATTTT.

The chain couples TRBV27 to TRBJ1-6, with D maybe TRBD1 (5 bases). V was trimmed by 5 bases and J by 7 bases, leaving 21 bases between them. This CDR3 has 17 residues. Germline CDR1 and CDR2: MNHEY and SMNVEV (reference sequence). This chain's CDR3 is CASSVGRGGIWNSPLHF. For the CDR3, the DNA is TGTGCCAGCAGTGTCGGACGGGGGGGGATTTGGAATTCACCCCTCCACTTT.

The sample holds a few counts of this clonotype. The DNA for the CDR3 is TGTGCCAGCAGCCGTCCGGGACAGGGTGACTACGAGCAGTACTTC. Translation gives CASSRPGQGDYEQYF. The chain combines TRBV5-5 with TRBJ2-7; 9 positions match TRBD1. V was pared by 4 bases and J by 3 bases, with 8 bases of the junction left unmatched. This CDR3 comprises 15 residues. Germline V gene data show CDR1 as SGHKS and CDR2 as YYEKEE (reference sequence).

This clonotype has at least ten counts. CDR3 nucleotides: TGTGCCAGCAGTGAATACAGGACCTCCTACGAGCAGTACTTC. Translated, it gives CASSEYRTSYEQYF. The chain combines TRBV2 with TRBJ2-7, with TRBD1 as a possible D gene (5 bases). The germline V gene has CDR1 SNHLY and CDR2 FYNNEI. The V end lost 2 bases, the J end lost 0 bases, and 8 bases lay between the germline ends. The CDR3 extends over 14 amino acids.